A selection of T cell receptor beta chains follows, all from one sample in a study of CD4 T cells in relation to SARS-CoV-2 and coronaviruses. Only in-frame clones appear in the TCRdb table, and some are missing; sequencing was by immunoSEQ multiplex PCR. Of some 45,000 clones in the sample, over 70% were seen once. The antigens of these receptors remain unknown. Sequencing was performed on naive CD4+ T cells from PBMCs, cultured in vitro. The source of these receptors is an adult with COVID-19. The CDR3 runs from the conserved cysteine through the conserved F or W. A D gene is named only where the DNA matches it firmly. A row's size may be missing; if present it is once, few, many or a size class.

>-|TRBV6-2/TRBV6-3|-|TRBJ2-3
CASSYRSIEIDTQYF
TGTGCCAGCAGTTATCGGTCGATAGAAATAGATACGCAGTATTTT
>-|TRBV6-5|-|TRBJ1-1
CASSYSTSMNTEAFF
TGTGCCAGCAGTTACTCGACATCTATGAACACTGAAGCTTTCTTT
>TRBD1|TRBV7-8|-|TRBJ2-1
CASSLEDRGTYNEQFF
TGTGCCAGCAGCTTAGAAGACAGGGGTACCTACAATGAGCAGTTCTTC
>-|TRBV28|-|TRBJ2-1
CASSLPGLEGYNEQFF
TGTGCCAGCAGTCTACCGGGACTGGAGGGCTACAATGAGCAGTTCTTC
>-|TRBV11-2|-|TRBJ1-1
CASSLVIWTEAFF
TGTGCCAGCAGCTTAGTGATATGGACTGAAGCTTTCTTT
>TRBD1|TRBV19|few|TRBJ1-2
CASSIDRDRVNYGYTF
TGTGCCAGTAGTATAGACCGGGACAGGGTCAACTATGGCTACACCTTC
>-|TRBV24-1|-|TRBJ2-1
CATSDRGSSYNEQFF
TGTGCCACCAGTGACCGGGGGAGCTCCTACAATGAGCAGTTCTTC
>-|TRBV5-1|once|TRBJ1-2
CASSPDGQNYGYTF
TGCGCCAGCAGCCCCGATGGGCAAAACTATGGCTACACCTTC
>-|TRBV14|few|TRBJ1-5
CASSQRGHNQPQHF
TGTGCCAGCAGCCAACGAGGGCACAATCAGCCCCAGCATTTT
>-|TRBV18|-|TRBJ2-4
CASSPIPGENIQYF
TGTGCCAGCTCACCAATTCCGGGTGAAAACATTCAGTACTTC
>-|TRBV30|once|TRBJ1-2
CAWSVPGVWGYTF
TGTGCCTGGAGTGTACCAGGGGTGTGGGGCTACACCTTC
>TRBD2|TRBV4-3|-|TRBJ2-3
CASSQDPTSAGDGTDTQYF
TGCGCCAGCAGCCAAGACCCCACATCTGCGGGAGATGGCACAGATACGCAGTATTTT
>-|TRBV1|-|TRBJ2-5
CTSSQERSPGGRETQYF
TGCACCAGCAGCCAGGAGCGTAGTCCAGGGGGTCGGGAGACCCAGTACTTC
>-|TRBV6-5|-|TRBJ1-4
CASGVKRVHEKLFF
TGTGCCAGCGGCGTAAAAAGAGTGCATGAAAAACTGTTTTTT
>-|TRBV21-1|-|TRBJ1-4
CASSRSSEDEKLFF
TGTGCCAGCAGCAGGTCGTCGGAGGATGAAAAACTGTTTTTT
>TRBD1|TRBV18|-|TRBJ2-3
CASSPLDRDTQYF
TGTGCCAGCTCACCACTGGACAGGGATACGCAGTATTTT
>-|TRBV30|few|TRBJ1-6
CAWSVGQSYNSPLHF
TGTGCCTGGAGTGTGGGTCAGAGCTATAATTCACCCCTCCACTTT
>TRBD2|TRBV7-4|-|TRBJ2-7
CASSGLAGDESYEQYF
TGTGCCAGCAGCGGACTAGCGGGAGATGAATCCTACGAGCAGTACTTC
>-|TRBV30|-|TRBJ2-7
CAWSPPDPGTYEQYF
TGTGCCTGGAGTCCGCCGGACCCCGGTACCTACGAGCAGTACTTC
>-|TRBV19|-|TRBJ2-2
CASSIVGGELFF
TGTGCCAGTAGTATCGTTGGCGGGGAGCTGTTTTTT
>TRBD2|TRBV28|-|TRBJ2-1
CASSLWRTSGSYNEQFF
TGTGCCAGCAGTTTATGGAGGACTAGCGGATCTTACAATGAGCAGTTCTTC
>TRBD2|TRBV6-5|-|TRBJ2-7
CASTRLAGFDEQYF
TGTGCCAGCACTAGACTAGCGGGATTCGACGAGCAGTACTTC
>-|TRBV21-1|-|TRBJ2-3
CASSPQSKIERMTPDTQYF
TGTGCCAGCAGCCCCCAAAGTAAGATTGAACGGATGACGCCAGATACGCAGTATTTT
>TRBD2|TRBV19|-|TRBJ2-5
CASSSGLAGGGRTQYF
TGTGCCAGTAGCTCGGGACTAGCGGGAGGCGGGAGGACCCAGTACTTC
>-|TRBV6-2/TRBV6-3|few|TRBJ1-2
CASSQQENQGYTF
TGTGCCAGCAGTCAACAGGAAAATCAGGGCTACACCTTC
>-|TRBV13|few|TRBJ1-1
CASRSGDTEAFF
TGTGCCAGCAGGTCAGGTGATACTGAAGCTTTCTTT
>-|TRBV5-4|-|TRBJ2-1
CASSTVGFNEQFF
TGTGCCAGCAGCACTGTTGGTTTCAATGAGCAGTTCTTC
>-|TRBV5-1|-|TRBJ2-2
CASSLVGRIDAGELFF
TGCGCCAGCAGCTTGGTTGGCCGAATAGACGCCGGGGAGCTGTTTTTT
>TRBD1|TRBV19|-|TRBJ2-5
CASRDRGQETQYF
TGTGCCAGTAGGGACAGGGGGCAAGAGACCCAGTACTTC
>TRBD1|TRBV5-6|-|TRBJ2-2
CASSWGDREAGELFF
TGTGCCAGCAGCTGGGGGGACAGGGAGGCCGGGGAGCTGTTTTTT
>TRBD1|TRBV19|once|TRBJ1-1
CASSIPPGQGATEAFF
TGTGCCAGTAGTATACCTCCGGGACAGGGGGCCACTGAAGCTTTCTTT
>TRBD1|TRBV9|-|TRBJ1-4
CASSARQGASEKLFF
TGTGCCAGCAGCGCCAGACAGGGGGCGAGTGAAAAACTGTTTTTT
>TRBD2|TRBV7-9|-|TRBJ2-2
CASSGRLAGFSNTGELFF
TGTGCCAGCAGCGGCCGACTAGCGGGGTTTTCGAACACCGGGGAGCTGTTTTTT
>TRBD2|TRBV4-1|once|TRBJ2-7
CASSQEAREGEQYF
TGCGCCAGCAGCCAAGAGGCACGGGAGGGAGAGCAGTACTTC
>-|TRBV6-5|-|TRBJ1-4
CASSYDMGDDEKLFF
TGTGCCAGCAGTTACGACATGGGAGATGATGAAAAACTGTTTTTT
>-|TRBV9|-|TRBJ2-5
CASSNSSWGTQYF
TGTGCCAGCAGCAACTCTAGCTGGGGGACCCAGTACTTC
>-|TRBV19|-|TRBJ1-6
CASSVNRGSNSPLHF
TGTGCCAGTAGCGTAAACCGGGGGAGTAATTCACCCCTCCACTTT
>-|TRBV7-3|-|TRBJ2-3
CASSLTGGPDTQYF
TGTGCCAGCAGCTTAACGGGGGGGCCAGATACGCAGTATTTT
>TRBD2|TRBV28|-|TRBJ2-1
CASISSGAGNEQFF
TGTGCCAGCATTTCTAGCGGGGCGGGCAATGAGCAGTTCTTC
>-|TRBV5-1|-|TRBJ2-7
CASSLSSSTVYEQYF
TGCGCCAGCAGCTTGAGTTCGTCCACCGTCTACGAGCAGTACTTC
>TRBD2|TRBV2|-|TRBJ2-1
CASSLLAAPGNEQFF
TGTGCCAGCAGCTTACTAGCGGCCCCAGGGAATGAGCAGTTCTTC
>TRBD2|TRBV18|-|TRBJ2-3
CASSPLAGTSTDTQYF
TGTGCCAGCTCACCCCTAGCGGGTACTAGCACAGATACGCAGTATTTT
>-|TRBV28|-|TRBJ1-1
CASSVMNTEAFF
TGTGCCAGCAGCGTCATGAACACTGAAGCTTTCTTT
>-|TRBV24-1|-|TRBJ2-3
CATSDRSRADTQYF
TGTGCCACCAGTGACAGAAGTCGAGCAGATACGCAGTATTTT
>-|TRBV30|-|TRBJ2-7
CAWSLPRAGTYEQYF
TGTGCCTGGAGTTTGCCCCGGGCGGGCACCTACGAGCAGTACTTC
>-|TRBV4-1|few|TRBJ2-7
CASSWLVGEQYF
TGCGCCAGCAGCTGGCTGGTAGGCGAGCAGTACTTC
>-|TRBV28|few|TRBJ2-7
CASSLISGEQYF
TGTGCCAGCAGTTTAATTTCGGGAGAGCAGTACTTC
>TRBD2|TRBV19|-|TRBJ2-7
CASSKGRASGSNTPEQYF
TGTGCCAGTAGTAAAGGAAGGGCTAGCGGGAGTAACACTCCCGAGCAGTACTTC
>TRBD2|TRBV11-3|-|TRBJ2-1
CASSLTYLAGGFSEQFF
TGTGCCAGCAGCTTAACTTATCTAGCGGGAGGGTTTAGTGAGCAGTTCTTC
>-|TRBV5-1|-|TRBJ2-1
CASSYASRGDNEQFF
TGCGCCAGCAGCTACGCCTCCCGGGGCGACAATGAGCAGTTCTTC
>-|TRBV5-1|-|TRBJ2-2
CASSRIAGELFF
TGCGCCAGCAGCCGAATAGCCGGGGAGCTGTTTTTT
>-|TRBV15|-|TRBJ2-5
CATSRGYGGSQETQYF
TGTGCCACCAGCAGAGGGTACGGAGGGTCCCAAGAGACCCAGTACTTC
>-|TRBV11-2|-|TRBJ1-5
CASSLGGTSNQPQHF
TGTGCCAGCAGCTTAGGAGGGACTAGCAATCAGCCCCAGCATTTT
>-|TRBV3-1/TRBV3-2|-|TRBJ2-7
CASRRAAGSYEQYF
TGTGCCAGCCGCCGAGCGGCGGGGTCTTACGAGCAGTACTTC
>-|TRBV6-2/TRBV6-3|-|TRBJ2-7
CASSYPRQFSYEQYF
TGTGCCAGCAGTTACCCTAGACAGTTCTCCTACGAGCAGTACTTC
>-|TRBV5-6|-|TRBJ1-1
CASSLVRQGDTEAFF
TGTGCCAGCAGCTTGGTTAGGCAGGGTGACACTGAAGCTTTCTTT
>TRBD1|TRBV7-6|-|TRBJ2-3
CASSLGQGRSTDTQYF
TGTGCCAGCAGCTTAGGACAGGGGCGTAGCACAGATACGCAGTATTTT
>-|TRBV12-3/TRBV12-4|-|TRBJ1-1
CASSPQGRGEAFF
TGTGCCAGCAGCCCCCAAGGGCGAGGTGAAGCTTTCTTT
>TRBD1|TRBV9|-|TRBJ2-1
CASSVGQGALQFEQFF
TGTGCCAGCAGCGTAGGACAGGGGGCTCTGCAATTTGAGCAGTTCTTC